This T cell receptor (beta chain) originates from a study of early T cells in non-severe SARS-CoV-2 infection. Findings and limits, study-wide: Anti-spike CD8 specificities were favored by VDJdb matching, whose results missed private and CD4 specificities.

A remark on this clonotype: Its antigen is unknown.

Trimming at V came to 4 bases and at J to 3 bases, leaving 5 bases not matched to a gene. Germline CDR1 LGHNA, CDR2 YNFKEQ. CDR3 length: 16 amino acids. Unique molecular identifiers tagged individual cDNA molecules. In TCRdb, the 5' RACE reads were re-called with MiXCR into one record per CDR3 protein. The sample consists of about 66,000 distinct CDR3 sequences, approximately 9.1% of them appearing once. The rearrangement links TRBV4-2 to TRBJ2-1, with TRBD2 matching over 11 bases. The sequencing input was whole blood. The TCR originated in an adult who was a healthcare worker with PCR-confirmed SARS-CoV-2 infection or an uninfected control (not recorded which). The CDR3 DNA reads TGTGCCAGCAGCCCTTTCACTAGCGGGAGCTACAATGAGCAGTTCTTC. The encoded protein is CASSPFTSGSYNEQFF.